The 29 T cell receptor delta chains below come from one sample, sequenced in a study of gamma-delta T cells after stem cell transplantation. TCRdb re-called clones from the RT-PCR reads via CATT. This table has approximately 1,200 delta-chain clones, approximately 2.4% appearing once. The material sequenced was gamma-delta T cells. These receptors all stem from a human donor. It is not recorded whose cells these are; they may come from a transplant donor.

A remark on this clone: A far larger clone lies a single base away; this is likely a read error. The sample has other DNA sequences that encode this CDR3 too. The V and J genes are TRDV2 and TRDJ1, with TRDD3 matching 8 bases. The V gene's germline CDR1 is GEAIGNYY and CDR2 EKD. The CDR3 loop spans 19 amino acids. J gave up 0 bases and V 2 bases, and 16 bases lay outside the gene matches. The CDR3 nucleotides read TGTGCCTGTGACATGATCCTGGGGGACCCTAAACCTTACACCGATAAACTCATCTTT. It specifies CACDMILGDPKPYTDKLIF.

With respect to this clone: With a far larger clone one base away, a read error is the likely cause. The V gene is TRDV2, the J gene TRDJ1, with 13 bases aligning to TRDD3. The CDR3 is 18 residues long. Trimming cost V 5 bases and J 5 bases; bases outside gene matches: 16. Germline V gene lookup returns CDR1 GEAIGNYY and CDR2 EKD. For the CDR3, the DNA is TGTGCCTGTGGCGCGTACTGGGGGATACGCGGAGAAGGGGATAAACTCATCTTT. Translation gives CACGAYWGIRGEGDKLIF.

This clone was detected a few times. A far larger clone is a single base away, which makes a read error likely. At the DNA level, this CDR3 is encoded by other sequences in the same sample as well. The V and J genes are TRDV2 and TRDJ3; the D gene is possibly TRDD3 (6 bases). The CDR3 has 19 amino acids. Germline CDR1 is GEAIGNYY and CDR2 is EKD. The CDR3 reads CACDRVAGESSWDTRQMFF. DNA for the CDR3: TGTGCCTGCGACAGAGTGGCTGGGGAAAGCTCCTGGGACACCCGACAGATGTTTTTC.

Only a few counts were recorded for this clone. TCRdb's protein, taken from a much larger clone, differs from this DNA's translation at residue 7, likely owing to a read error; the protein displayed comes from the DNA. The chain links TRDV2 to TRDJ1, with D unclear. CDR1 is GEAIGNYY, CDR2 EKD, per germline. This CDR3 is built from 17 residues. Trimming removed 0 bases from V and 4 bases from J, with 20 bases in between. CDR3 DNA sequence: TGTGCCTGTGACACCGTCATCCGTCTCCCGCAAAACGATAAACTCATCTTT. This gives the protein CACDTVIRLPQNDKLIF.

As regards this clone: The mismatch at residue 5 between this DNA's translation and the TCRdb protein of a much larger clone likely reflects a read error; the protein shown is translated from the DNA. V is TRDV2 and J is TRDJ1, with 8 positions matching TRDD3. The V gene end was trimmed by 4 bases and the J gene end by 0 bases; junction bases not matched to a gene: 18. Germline lookup yields CDR1 GEAIGNYY and CDR2 EKD. The CDR3 sequence is 19 residues long. The CDR3: CACDLITGGFPPYTDKLIF. As DNA, the CDR3 is TGTGCCTGTGATCTCATCACTGGGGGTTTTCCGCCCTACACCGATAAACTCATCTTT.

Of note for this clone: For this DNA, TCRdb reports the protein of a much larger clone, which diverges at residue 14, most likely from a read error; the protein presented here is translated directly from the DNA. The genes are TRDV2 and TRDJ1; 8 nucleotides agree with TRDD3. Germline-derived CDR1 and CDR2 are GEAIGNYY and EKD. The CDR3 spans 16 residues. The CDR3 region has the DNA TGTGCCTGTGACAAGATGCCTTCCCCTACTGGGGGTAAACCCATCTTT. It encodes CACDKMPSPTGGKPIF.

By share, this clone ranks as large. This same CDR3 is encoded by further DNA sequences in the sample. This chain links TRDV2 with TRDJ1; 7 bases are shared with TRDD3. V trimming: 0 bases; J trimming: 6 bases; junction bases outside the gene matches: 24. The CDR3 contains 20 residues. The germline CDR1 and CDR2 sequences are GEAIGNYY and EKD. CDR3 nucleotide sequence: TGTGCCTGTGACACCCTAACCCCTCAAGACTTCGAGGGGGATCGTTATAAACTCATCTTT. Protein: CACDTLTPQDFEGDRYKLIF.

This clone has a single count. One junction end disagrees with the germline gene, perhaps due to a read error. The rearrangement links TRDV2 to TRDJ1; tentatively, D is TRDD3 (6 bases). Germline values: CDR1 GEAIGNYY, CDR2 EKD. CDR3 length: 20 amino acids. CDR3 bases: TGCGCCTGTGACCTCGTGGGGGCTTCGGGTGGACAGGATAACACCGATAAACTCATCTTT. Translating gives CACDLVGASGGQDNTDKLIF.

With respect to this clone: This likely traces to a read error, being one base from a far larger clone. The CDR3: CARDLLGDSNTDKLIF. The CDR3 region has the DNA TGTGCCCGTGATCTACTGGGGGATTCGAACACCGATAAACTCATCTTT. The chain uses TRDV2 and TRDJ1; 10 bases map to TRDD3. CDR3 length equals 16 residues. Germline V CDR1 and CDR2: GEAIGNYY, EKD.

As to this clone: A read error likely explains this, since a far larger clone differs by one base. The CDR3 reads CACDTATGRYATWDTRQMFF. The DNA of the CDR3 is TGTGCCTGTGACACCGCAACTGGGAGATACGCGACCTGGGACACCCGACAGATGTTTTTC. V and J are TRDV2 and TRDJ3; D is perhaps TRDD3 (6 bases). CDR1 is GEAIGNYY, CDR2 EKD, per germline. V was shortened by 0 bases and J by 2 bases, with 19 bases between the two germline ends. CDR3 size: 20 residues.

Only a few counts were recorded for this clone. The TCRdb record carries a much larger clone's protein, which differs from this DNA's translation at residue 7; a read error is the likely cause, and the protein listed here is the DNA translation. The chain combines TRDV2 with TRDJ1; 12 bases line up with TRDD3. This CDR3 region has 18 residues. J was trimmed by 0 bases and V by 3 bases; bases with no gene match: 10. The germline V gene has CDR1 GEAIGNYY and CDR2 EKD. The chain's CDR3 is CACDPVSGGYGNTDKLIF. In DNA form, the CDR3 reads TGTGCCTGTGACCCGGTATCTGGGGGATACGGCAACACCGATAAACTCATCTTT.

This clone was picked up a small number of times. The likely explanation is a read error, given a far larger clone one base away. This CDR3 is CACGTWSPGDTRRSWDTRQMFF. Written as DNA, the CDR3 is TGTGCCTGTGGCACCTGGTCCCCGGGGGATACGCGAAGGTCCTGGGACACCCGACAGATGTTTTTC. This chain uses TRDV2 with TRDJ3, with TRDD3 matching 10 bases. Germline lookup yields CDR1 GEAIGNYY and CDR2 EKD. The CDR3 has 22 residues.

This clone has just a few counts. This may arise from a read error, as a much more abundant clone is one base away. This rearrangement joins TRDV2 to TRDJ1; a possible D gene is TRDD3 (5 bases). Germline values: CDR1 GEAIGNYY, CDR2 EKD. CDR3 length equals 15 residues. CDR3 amino acids: CACNTAGGYTDKLIF. The CDR3 coding sequence is TGTGCCTGTAACACCGCGGGGGGCTACACCGATAAACTCATCTTT.

Notes on this clone: A single base is all that separates this from a far larger clone, so a read error is likely. In the same sample, other DNA sequences code for this CDR3. The chain employs TRDV2 and TRDJ1, with D possibly TRDD2 on 6 matching bases. Trimming pared 7 bases from V and 1 base from J, leaving 21 bases between. The germline V gene has CDR1 GEAIGNYY and CDR2 EKD. The length of the CDR3 is 16 residues. This CDR3 reads CACDYAAFPSTDKLIF. DNA of the CDR3: TGTGCCTGCGACTATGCGGCCTTCCCCTCCACCGATAAACTCATCTTT.

This clone was found a few times. This DNA's translation and the protein TCRdb lists, from a much larger clone, do not match at residue 8, likely due to a read error; the protein shown is translated from the DNA. This chain joins TRDV2 and TRDJ1, with 8 bases aligning to TRDD3. The CDR3 spans 15 residues. Germline V gene lookup returns CDR1 GEAIGNYY and CDR2 EKD. Germline trimming cut 3 bases from V and 0 bases from J; bases unmatched to any gene: 5. DNA of the CDR3: TGTGCCTGTGACCCACTGGGGGGGTACACCGATAAACTCATCTTT. It encodes CACDPLGGYTDKLIF.

This clone is medium-sized within its sample. A far larger clone is one base from this, pointing to a likely read error. The chain carries TRDV2 and TRDJ3; TRDD3 agrees at 11 bases. The CDR3 spans 19 residues. Germline assignment: CDR1 GEAIGNYY and CDR2 EKD. The CDR3 DNA sequence: TGTGCCTGTGGCACCGCTGGGGGATACCCGGACTGGGACACCCGACAGATGTTTTTC. Its protein product is CACGTAGGYPDWDTRQMFF.

Of note for this clone: A far larger clone is one base from this, pointing to a likely read error. Different DNA sequences within this sample yield the same CDR3. The chain is built from TRDV2 and TRDJ3; 8 bases agree with TRDD3. The CDR3 has 19 residues. The germline gives CDR1 GEAIGNYY, CDR2 EKD. CDR3 bases: TGTGCCTGTGACACCCCTGGGGGACCGAGCTCCTGGGACACCCGGCAGATGTTTTTC. Its protein is CACDTPGGPSSWDTRQMFF.

Note on this clone: Translating this DNA gives a protein that differs at residue 10 from the TCRdb one, which belongs to a much larger clone; a read error is likely, and the protein shown is this translation. V gene TRDV2 combines with J gene TRDJ1; 8 bases are shared with TRDD3. After removal of 0 bases from V and 0 bases from J, the junction contained 11 bases not matched to a gene. In germline, CDR1 is GEAIGNYY, CDR2 EKD. This CDR3 is 18 amino acids long. The CDR3, as DNA: TGTGCCTGTGACACCGTCCTGGGGGAATCCACGTACACCGATAAACTCATCTTT. Translating it yields CACDTVLGESTYTDKLIF.

This clone was picked up a small number of times. A read error is the likely source, as a far larger clone sits one nucleotide away. This same CDR3 is encoded by further DNA sequences in the sample. The V gene is TRDV2, the J gene TRDJ4; 11 nucleotides agree with TRDD3. Trimming took 3 bases from V and 4 from J; bases not matched to a gene: 21. The CDR3 covers 19 residues. The V gene's germline CDR1 is GEAIGNYY and CDR2 EKD. CDR3 protein: CACDEINLLGDKGRQPLIF. CDR3 sequence (DNA): TGTGCCTGTGACGAAATCAATCTACTGGGGGATAAAGGCAGGCAACCCCTGATCTTT.

This clone has just a few counts. TCRdb's protein, taken from a much larger clone, differs from this DNA's translation at residue 11, likely owing to a read error; the protein displayed comes from the DNA. The V gene is TRDV2, the J gene TRDJ1, with 8 bases aligning to TRDD3. CDR1 and CDR2 from the germline V gene are GEAIGNYY and EKD. The CDR3 has 16 residues. V lost 3 bases to trimming and J lost 3 bases; unmatched junction nucleotides: 11. The DNA for the CDR3 is TGTGCCTGTGACGTATTGGGGGATCTTGAAGCCGATAAACTCATCTTT. Translated: CACDVLGDLEADKLIF.

This clone was seen more than once but under ten times. TCRdb's protein, taken from a much larger clone, differs from this DNA's translation at residue 14, likely owing to a read error; the protein displayed comes from the DNA. The chain carries TRDV2 and TRDJ1; 12 bases map to TRDD3. Germline V lookup: CDR1 GEAIGNYY, CDR2 EKD. The CDR3 loop spans 16 amino acids. The CDR3 DNA is TGTGCCTGTGACACTCTGGGGGATACGAACATCGATAAACCCATCTTT. Its protein is CACDTLGDTNIDKPIF.

A few counts support this clone. The gene calls are TRDV2 and TRDJ1, with 13 bases lining up with TRDD3. The junction had 9 bases not matched to a gene; V was cut back by 3 bases and J by 3 bases. This CDR3 contains 17 residues. The germline gives CDR1 GEAIGNYY, CDR2 EKD. The CDR3: CACDALLGDTVADKLIF. The DNA for the CDR3 is TGTGCCTGTGACGCCTTACTGGGGGATACGGTAGCCGATAAACTCATCTTT.

This clone was counted only a few times. This sequence joins TRDV2 and TRDJ1; D gene uncertain. This CDR3 contains 13 residues. Per germline, CDR1 GEAIGNYY and CDR2 EKD. V lost 1 base and J lost 0, with 5 bases in between. This CDR3 reads CACDTFNTDKLIF. DNA for the CDR3: TGTGCCTGTGACACGTTCAACACCGATAAACTCATCTTT.

The table lists this clone with a few counts. This DNA's translation differs at residue 8 from TCRdb's protein, which comes from a much larger clone; a read error is likely, and the protein shown is translated from the DNA. This chain connects TRDV2 to TRDJ1, with 9 bases aligning to TRDD3. Germline V gene data show CDR1 as GEAIGNYY and CDR2 as EKD. Trimming cost V 3 bases and J 0 bases; bases outside gene matches: 13. CDR3 length equals 18 residues. The CDR3 nucleotides read TGTGCCTGTGACTATGTGGCTAGGGGATACGGGGACACCGATAAACTCATCTTT. It is translated as CACDYVARGYGDTDKLIF.

In its sample, this clone was seen a few times. TCRdb pairs this DNA with a much larger clone's protein that differs at residue 4, likely a read error; the protein shown was translated from the DNA. J is TRDJ1 and V is TRDV2; TRDD3 aligns across 8 bases. The CDR3 has 17 residues. V lost 5 bases and J lost 0; bases outside the gene matches: 13. Germline V gene lookup returns CDR1 GEAIGNYY and CDR2 EKD. The CDR3 nucleotides are TGTGCCTGTGGCGCGGTACTGGGGGCGACCTACACCGATAAACTCATCTTT. This translates into CACGAVLGATYTDKLIF.

Regarding this clone: TCRdb records a much larger clone's protein for this DNA, with a difference at residue 7 that likely arises from a read error; the protein given is the translation of the DNA. The rearrangement joins TRDV2 to TRDJ1; D gene unclear. Trimming removed 0 bases at V and 4 bases at J, with 20 bases between. The CDR3 spans 17 residues. The germline V gene has CDR1 GEAIGNYY and CDR2 EKD. The CDR3 DNA sequence: TGTGCCTGTGACACCGTCCCCCGTCTCCCGCAAAACGATAAACTCATCTTT. This translates into CACDTVPRLPQNDKLIF.

This clone was counted between two and nine times. Only one base separates this from a far larger clonotype, so it likely reflects a read error. The sample carries other DNA sequences with the same CDR3. The chain employs TRDV2 and TRDJ1; TRDD3 matches 9 bases. The length of the CDR3 is 17 residues. The germline gives CDR1 GEAIGNYY, CDR2 EKD. CDR3 amino acids: CACDTVDGGYHTDKLIF. In DNA, the CDR3 is TGTGCCTGTGACACCGTTGATGGGGGATATCACACTGATAAACTCATCTTT.

On this clone itself: This likely stems from a read error, as it lies one base from a far larger clone. The sample contains more than one DNA sequence encoding this CDR3. This chain uses TRDV2 with TRDJ4; 7 nucleotides match TRDD3. CDR1 and CDR2 (germline): GEAIGNYY, EKD. The CDR3 consists of 16 residues. CDR3 sequence (DNA): TGTGCCTGTGACACGCTGGTGGGGGACGAAACCAGGCCCCTGATCTTT. Amino acid sequence: CACDTLVGDETRPLIF.

The table lists this clone with a few counts. One base separates it from a far larger clone, so it is likely a read error. The sample contains more than one DNA sequence encoding this CDR3. The chain carries TRDV2 and TRDJ3, with 12 positions matching TRDD3. Germline V lookup: CDR1 GEAIGNYY, CDR2 EKD. The length of the CDR3 is 20 residues. J gave up 4 bases and V 3 bases, and 12 bases lay outside the gene matches. CDR3 sequence: CACDSGVWGIRSWDTRQMFF. In DNA form, the CDR3 reads TGTGCCTGTGACTCCGGAGTCTGGGGGATACGCTCATGGGACACCCGACAGATGTTTTTC.